A selection of T cell receptor beta chains follows, all from one sample in a study of T cell changes during pregnancy in multiple sclerosis. The assay was immunoSEQ multiplex PCR, and TCRdb's table has in-frame clones only and misses some. The top ten hold 4.5% to 5.5% of the sample, which has fewer than 50,000 clones, 90% to 95% seen once. The sequenced sample was CD8+ T cells from peripheral blood mononuclear cells, obtained before pregnancy. Receptors originate from a female donor with multiple sclerosis, enrolled in a pregnancy study. Each CDR3 is given with its conserved first and last residue. D genes are given only for firm matches. Clone sizes are given selectively: once, few, many, or a class where the clone is expanded.

D gene,V gene,J gene,CDR3 length,clone size,CDR3 protein,CDR3 DNA
TRBD2,TRBV27,TRBJ2-1,16,.,CASSLRRENAYNEQFF,TGTGCCAGCAGTTTACGGCGGGAGAACGCCTACAATGAGCAGTTCTTC
TRBD2,TRBV27,TRBJ2-7,14,.,CASSFRTSGYEQYF,TGTGCCAGCAGTTTCCGGACTAGCGGCTACGAGCAGTACTTC
.,TRBV4-3,TRBJ2-7,14,.,CASSQAVAGYEQYF,TGCGCCAGCAGCCAAGCGGTGGCAGGCTACGAGCAGTACTTC
TRBD2,TRBV2,TRBJ2-7,16,.,CASSGAGTSAPYEQYF,TGTGCCAGCAGTGGGGCCGGGACTAGCGCCCCATACGAGCAGTACTTC
TRBD2,TRBV6-6,TRBJ2-1,15,once,CASSEREGPYNEQFF,TGTGCCAGCAGCGAGCGGGAGGGCCCCTACAATGAGCAGTTCTTC
.,TRBV27,TRBJ1-4,12,.,CASTRAGEKLFF,TGTGCCAGCACCAGGGCTGGTGAAAAACTGTTTTTT
.,TRBV6-1,TRBJ2-1,16,few,CASSEAADSTYNEQFF,TGTGCCAGCAGTGAAGCAGCGGACTCAACCTACAATGAGCAGTTCTTC
TRBD2,TRBV11-1,TRBJ2-1,15,.,CASNMALAGEGEQFF,TGTGCCAGCAACATGGCACTAGCGGGAGAGGGTGAGCAGTTCTTC
TRBD2,TRBV7-2,TRBJ2-1,15,.,CASSSLASSYNEQFF,TGTGCCAGCAGCTCACTAGCGAGTTCCTACAATGAGCAGTTCTTC
.,TRBV15,TRBJ1-1,12,.,CATSSLNTEAFF,TGTGCCACCAGCAGCTTAAACACTGAAGCTTTCTTT
.,TRBV11-3,TRBJ2-3,16,once,CASSAAKSGGTDTQYF,TGTGCCAGCAGCGCAGCCAAGAGCGGTGGCACAGATACGCAGTATTTT
.,TRBV7-6,TRBJ2-7,14,.,CASSLVPGSYEQYF,TGTGCCAGCAGCTTAGTCCCGGGCTCCTACGAGCAGTACTTC
TRBD2,TRBV5-4,TRBJ2-3,15,.,CASSLGRVAGDTQYF,TGTGCCAGCAGCTTGGGTAGGGTAGCGGGAGATACGCAGTATTTT
TRBD1,TRBV7-9,TRBJ2-5,14,.,CASSSQGPRETQYF,TGTGCCAGCAGCTCACAGGGGCCCCGGGAGACCCAGTACTTC
TRBD2,TRBV29-1,TRBJ2-1,17,.,CSVEVRSGLAGANEQFF,TGCAGCGTTGAAGTCCGAAGCGGGCTAGCGGGAGCCAATGAGCAGTTCTTC
.,TRBV9,TRBJ2-1,11,.,CASSPVREQFF,TGTGCCAGCAGCCCCGTCCGGGAGCAGTTCTTC
.,TRBV28,TRBJ1-5,14,.,CASRWGPVGQPQHF,TGTGCCAGCAGGTGGGGCCCCGTTGGTCAGCCCCAGCATTTT
.,TRBV7-2,TRBJ2-1,18,.,CASSPGTRLEPTYNEQFF,TGTGCCAGCAGCCCCGGGACACGTCTCGAACCTACCTACAATGAGCAGTTCTTC
TRBD1,TRBV30,TRBJ1-2,14,once,CAWSVRTGMEGYTF,TGTGCCTGGAGTGTAAGGACAGGGATGGAGGGCTACACCTTC
.,TRBV19,TRBJ2-2,17,.,CASSPLWGDLHTGELFF,TGTGCCAGTAGTCCCCTCTGGGGCGACCTTCACACCGGGGAGCTGTTTTTT
TRBD2,TRBV5-1,TRBJ2-7,14,.,CASSSGTSVHEQYF,TGCGCCAGCAGCTCCGGGACTAGCGTACACGAGCAGTACTTC
.,TRBV7-9,TRBJ1-3,18,.,CASSLSRGPESSGNTIYF,TGTGCCAGCAGCTTATCCCGTGGGCCAGAGAGCTCTGGAAACACCATATATTTT
TRBD2,TRBV5-1,TRBJ2-3,16,.,CASSSATSGPTDTQYF,TGCGCCAGCAGCTCGGCGACTAGCGGACCCACAGATACGCAGTATTTT
TRBD1,TRBV2,TRBJ2-5,15,.,CASRPGQAIQETQYF,TGTGCCAGCAGACCGGGACAGGCCATCCAAGAGACCCAGTACTTC
.,TRBV5-6,TRBJ1-5,12,few,CASSSLNQPQHF,TGTGCCAGCAGCTCCCTTAATCAGCCCCAGCATTTT
.,TRBV4-1,TRBJ2-5,14,once,CASSQDRLQETQYF,TGCGCCAGCAGCCAAGATCGGTTACAAGAGACCCAGTACTTC
TRBD1,TRBV4-1,TRBJ1-2,14,once,CASSQASTGGSYTF,TGCGCCAGCAGCCAAGCTTCGACAGGGGGCAGCTACACCTTC
.,TRBV11-2,TRBJ1-1,13,.,CASSLETNTEAFF,TGTGCCAGCAGCTTAGAGACAAACACTGAAGCTTTCTTT
.,TRBV4-1,TRBJ1-3,15,.,CASRLDLSSGNTIYF,TGCGCCAGCAGACTGGACTTGAGCTCTGGAAACACCATATATTTT
.,TRBV19,TRBJ1-5,15,.,CASSWTDLSNQPQHF,TGTGCCAGTAGTTGGACAGACCTTAGCAATCAGCCCCAGCATTTT
TRBD1,TRBV4-1,TRBJ2-7,17,.,CASSLTIPGQSSYEQYF,TGCGCCAGCAGCCTCACGATTCCGGGACAGAGCTCCTACGAGCAGTACTTC
.,TRBV7-9,TRBJ1-2,14,once,CASSLANQGYGYTF,TGTGCCAGCAGCTTAGCTAATCAGGGCTATGGCTACACCTTC
.,TRBV6-6,TRBJ1-2,11,.,CASSYAAGSTF,TGTGCCAGCAGTTACGCAGCAGGAAGCACCTTC
TRBD1,TRBV4-1,TRBJ1-2,16,.,CASSQDEGAGGYGYTF,TGCGCCAGCAGCCAAGATGAGGGGGCCGGGGGCTATGGCTACACCTTC
TRBD2,TRBV7-9,TRBJ2-1,13,medium-sized,CASASGANDEQFF,TGTGCCAGCGCCAGCGGGGCTAATGATGAGCAGTTCTTC
.,TRBV6-6,TRBJ1-5,15,.,CASSYSAESNQPQHF,TGTGCCAGCAGTTACTCGGCGGAGAGCAATCAGCCCCAGCATTTT
.,TRBV28,TRBJ1-1,15,.,CASSPVMGAHYRAFF,TGTGCCAGCAGCCCTGTTATGGGAGCCCACTATCGGGCTTTCTTT
.,TRBV29-1,TRBJ1-1,12,.,CSVLTGITEAFF,TGCAGCGTCCTTACGGGGATCACTGAAGCTTTCTTT
TRBD1,TRBV28,TRBJ1-5,15,.,CASRSQGGGNQPQHF,TGTGCCAGCAGGTCACAGGGGGGAGGCAATCAGCCCCAGCATTTT
.,TRBV5-5,TRBJ2-7,14,.,CASSLARASYEQYF,TGTGCCAGCAGCTTGGCCAGGGCCTCCTACGAGCAGTACTTC
.,TRBV5-1,TRBJ2-7,12,.,CASSFRESEQYF,TGCGCCAGCAGCTTTCGGGAGAGTGAGCAGTACTTC
TRBD1,TRBV19,TRBJ2-7,14,.,CASSIRQGINEQYF,TGTGCCAGTAGTATCAGACAGGGGATCAACGAGCAGTACTTC
.,TRBV25-1,TRBJ1-1,13,.,CASSPGEGTEAFF,TGTGCCAGCAGCCCCGGGGAGGGGACTGAAGCTTTCTTT
.,TRBV4-3,TRBJ2-1,13,.,CASSQDETEEQFF,TGCGCCAGCAGCCAAGACGAAACTGAGGAGCAGTTCTTC
TRBD2,TRBV5-6,TRBJ2-2,14,.,CASSPGLVTGELFF,TGTGCCAGCAGCCCCGGACTAGTTACCGGGGAGCTGTTTTTT
.,TRBV11-2,TRBJ2-1,18,.,CASSLDALVLGDYNEQFF,TGTGCCAGCAGCTTAGATGCACTAGTATTGGGTGACTACAATGAGCAGTTCTTC
TRBD2,TRBV15,TRBJ2-7,15,.,CATRGGRGLVYERYF,TGTGCCACCAGGGGGGGGAGAGGGTTGGTGTACGAGCGGTACTTC
.,TRBV11-2,TRBJ1-1,18,.,CASSLHLDPDTSNTEAFF,TGTGCCAGCAGCTTACATTTGGACCCGGACACTTCGAACACTGAAGCTTTCTTT
.,TRBV15,TRBJ2-7,15,.,CATSSLGGDPYEQYF,TGTGCCACCAGCAGCCTAGGGGGAGACCCCTACGAGCAGTACTTC
TRBD2,TRBV6-5,TRBJ2-2,15,.,CASSYGREVTGELFF,TGTGCCAGCAGTTACGGTCGGGAGGTAACCGGGGAGCTGTTTTTT
TRBD1,TRBV7-6,TRBJ2-7,13,once,CASSEGQSYEQYF,TGTGCCAGCAGCGAGGGACAGTCCTACGAGCAGTACTTC
.,TRBV9,TRBJ1-1,15,.,CASSVVEGWRTEAFF,TGTGCCAGCAGCGTAGTGGAGGGATGGAGGACTGAAGCTTTCTTT